The T cell receptor (beta chain) under discussion was sequenced for a study of Graves' ophthalmopathy and Graves' hyperthyroidism. Across the study: Peripheral blood was gathered at first diagnosis, ahead of any treatment whatsoever.

This clonotype has a count of ten or more. TCR beta CDR3 amplification used RNA transcripts. In the first round, RT-PCR was carried out with HTBI primers, and a multiplex PCR formed the second round. From the multiplex PCR reads, TCRdb called clonotypes with MiXCR, one entry per CDR3 protein. This table has about 210,000 distinct CDR3 sequences, 25% to 35% appearing once. Specimen: peripheral blood. The TCR sequence derives from a man aged 50 or older with Graves' ophthalmopathy.

The CDR3 region is CASGLATGYGQRAGELFF. CDR3 DNA sequence: TGTGCTAGTGGTTTGGCGACAGGGTACGGACAAAGAGCCGGGGAGCTGTTTTTT. This chain joins TRBV12-5 and TRBJ2-2, with 7 positions matching TRBD1. V lost 1 base to trimming and J lost 6 bases; unmatched junction nucleotides: 14. CDR1 LGHNT and CDR2 FRNRAP come from the germline V gene. The CDR3 spans 18 residues.